The entry below describes one T cell receptor beta chain. Only one count was recorded for this clone. No antigen is known for it. There are no base qualities to consult, and no much larger clone falls within one base. The data originate from a study of blood T cell repertoires in COVID-19 (dated by TCRdb to the early 2020s). About the study as a whole: The collaborator samples originated in the United States, Italy and Spain and spanned the acute and convalescent phases of COVID-19. The material from the prospective study consisted of cDNA or gDNA derived from T cells, B-cell-depleted T cells, or PBMCs. The dataset comprised deeply sampled blood TCRbeta repertoires from subjects exposed to, actively infected with, or recovered from COVID-19. The repertoires were made available in a free public database intended to serve as a resource for research on the immune response to SARS-CoV-2. Samples were obtained from the ongoing ImmuneRACE study (first 160 participants) and from 1,254 subjects provided by 6 global collaborators. Sample metadata almost always included a de-identified subject ID, COVID-19 status, age in years and sex. Where available, HLA class I and class II types were taken from metadata supplied by the sample provider and were not determined by assay-based typing.

Participants in the prospective study were aged about 18 to 95 years, lived in about two dozen United States geographic areas, and enrolled through a virtual design. Cohort assignment in the prospective study relied on participant-reported clinical history from a screening survey and a study questionnaire. In the prospective study, mobile phlebotomists collected whole blood, serum and a nasopharyngeal or oropharyngeal swab from each participant. Over a roughly 2-month period, participants in the prospective study had the option of providing additional blood draws and questionnaires. Before DNA extraction, prospective study blood samples were shipped either frozen or at room temperature. TCRbeta CDR3 regions were amplified from genomic DNA using the immunoSEQ Assay, a bias-controlled multiplex PCR. The paper's data handling went like this. Nucleated cell counts per sample were estimated from amplification of reference gene primers within the assay. Sequence reads were collapsed and filtered to measure the absolute abundance of every unique TCRbeta CDR3 rearrangement. For each sample, productive Simpson clonality was calculated as the square root of Simpson's diversity index over productive rearrangements. Not all clones reach the TCRdb copy of this immuneACCESS table, which keeps in-frame sequences only. Checked studies attribute under half of the gap to unresolved V genes and leave the rest unexplained. The DNA gave D and trimming, while V, J and clone size come from that table. The sample contains approximately 280,000 clones, 90% of them found a single time. The ten largest clones represent 1.7% of the sample.

The cysteine opens and the phenylalanine closes a CDR3 of 14 amino acids. Kept here is only the CDR3 DNA, which spans 42 bases and is read in frame from base 1. Based on the germline V gene, the CDR1 and CDR2 sequences are WSHSY and SAAADI. At the junction V is shortened by 4 bases and J by 5 bases, with 13 bases in between. Study-wide findings and limitations: Clinical and demographic metadata were provided uncurated, with the amount varying by source and participant.

This sequence uses TRBV10-2 and TRBJ2-3; the D gene remains uncertain. The TCR was taken from a woman younger than 30 with acute COVID-19. The source material was PBMCs or T cells enriched from blood (not recorded which). In nucleotides, the sequence is TGCGCCAGCAGTGCACTCCCGCCGGGAGATACGCAGTATTTT. This codes for CASSALPPGDTQYF.